A single sample gave rise to the 29 T cell receptor beta chains below, sequenced in a study of tumour-infiltrating T cells in Burkitt lymphoma. Profiled with immunoSEQ multiplex PCR; TCRdb holds only in-frame clones, not every one. The table lists 15,000 to 20,000 clones, just under 80% of them singletons. The sample comprised tumor tissue. The receptors were sampled from a human donor with diffuse large B-cell lymphoma.

The chain carries TRBV25-1 and TRBJ2-5; D unclear. There are 12 residues in the CDR3. Germline lookup yields CDR1 MGHDK and CDR2 SYGVNS. Between the trimmed V and J ends, which lost 3 bases and 2 bases, there was a span of 4 bases. The CDR3 is CASSEAQETQYF. Here the CDR3 DNA reads TGTGCCAGCAGTGAGGCACAAGAGACCCAGTACTTC.

The V call is TRBV6-1, the J call TRBJ1-4, with D unresolved. Germline assignment: CDR1 MNHNS and CDR2 SASEGT. V dropped 6 bases and J dropped 0 bases, with 11 bases sitting between them. This CDR3 has 15 amino acids. CDR3 sequence: CASRGLGTTNEKLFF. The CDR3, as DNA: TGTGCCAGCAGGGGCCTGGGCACAACTAATGAAAAACTGTTTTTT.

This chain uses TRBV23-1 with TRBJ2-5; 8 positions agree with TRBD2. TRBV23-1 is an ORF, with its function uncertain. Unmatched junction bases numbered 21, after V lost 10 bases and J lost 5 bases. CDR3 size: 17 residues. CDR3 sequence (DNA): TGCGCCACGCGCCCGGACCCCAACGGGAGGGACCGGGAGACCCAGTACTTC. Its protein product is CATRPDPNGRDRETQYF.

The chain employs TRBV13 and TRBJ1-2; 12 nucleotides line up with TRBD1. Germline CDR1 and CDR2: PRHDT and FYEKMQ (reference sequence). This CDR3 comprises 15 residues. Trimming at V came to 3 bases and at J to 7 bases, leaving 6 bases not matched to a gene. The CDR3 loop reads CASSLGTGGISGYTF. DNA for the CDR3: TGTGCCAGCAGCTTGGGGACAGGGGGCATTAGTGGCTACACCTTC.

The chain recombines TRBV21-1 with TRBJ2-5; the table gives TRBD2 as D, unverified against the DNA. TRBV21-1 is noted as a pseudogene. The length of the CDR3 is 15 residues. The CDR3 bases are TGTGCCAGCAGCAAAGCGCTAACTGACCAAGAGACCCAGTACTTC. This sequence encodes CASSKALTDQETQYF.

The chain joins TRBV6-5 to TRBJ1-2, with unresolved D. Per germline, CDR1 MNHEY and CDR2 SVGAGI. The CDR3 spans 13 residues. V was cut by 7 bases and J by 8 bases, with 17 bases left in between. CDR3 loop: CASTPIQSGGYTF. The CDR3 nucleotides are TGTGCCAGCACCCCGATTCAATCGGGAGGCTACACCTTC.

The J gene is TRBJ2-2, the V gene TRBV4-3; D is ambiguous. Germline CDR1 and CDR2: LGHNA and YSLEER. The CDR3 covers 12 residues. Trimming cost V 0 bases and J 4 bases, with 0 bases left between them. In DNA, the CDR3 is TGCGCCAGCAGCCAAGACACCGGGGAGCTGTTTTTT. Translating it yields CASSQDTGELFF.

V and J are TRBV7-9 and TRBJ2-5; D is tentatively TRBD1 or TRBD2 (5 bases each). Germline assignment: CDR1 SEHNR and CDR2 FQNEAQ (reference sequence). The CDR3 covers 16 residues. Trimming removed 5 bases at V and 1 base at J, with 17 bases between. The CDR3 bases are TGTGCCAGCAGCCCTTCTGGGGGAGAGGGCCAAGAGACCCAGTACTTC. This sequence encodes CASSPSGGEGQETQYF.

J is TRBJ2-7 and V is TRBV4-3; D ambiguous. V dropped 0 bases and J dropped 3 bases, with 9 bases sitting between them. There are 14 residues in the CDR3. The germline gives CDR1 LGHNA, CDR2 YSLEER. The CDR3 protein is CASSQDIGYYEQYF. As DNA, the CDR3 is TGCGCCAGCAGCCAAGATATCGGTTACTACGAGCAGTACTTC.

V and J are TRBV7-6 and TRBJ1-6, with D unresolved. Germline values: CDR1 SGHVS, CDR2 FNYEAQ. CDR3 size: 13 residues. The V gene lost 4 bases and the J gene lost 4 bases, with 5 bases spanning the gap. The CDR3 region is CASSSGYNSPLHF. The CDR3 DNA reads TGTGCCAGCAGCTCGGGGTATAATTCACCCCTCCACTTT. Based on the CDR3 plus reference TRBV7-6 and TRBJ1-6, the full variable domain is GAGVSQSPRYKVTKRGQDVALRCDPISGHVSLYWYRQALGQGPEFLTYFNYEAQQDKSGLPNDRFSAERPEGSISTLTIQRTEQRDSAMYRCASSSGYNSPLHFGNGTRLTVT.

The chain employs TRBV19 and TRBJ2-3; D call uncertain. The CDR3 totals 12 residues. Trimming shortened V by 8 bases and J by 2 bases, and 8 bases separated the two germline ends. The germline V gene has CDR1 LNHDA and CDR2 SQIVND (reference sequence). The CDR3: CASSLFTDTQYF. In DNA, the CDR3 is TGTGCCAGTTCCTTATTCACAGATACGCAGTATTTT.

This rearrangement joins TRBV6-4 to TRBJ1-6, with 7 bases matching TRBD1. Germline CDR1 and CDR2: MRHNA and SNTAGT. The CDR3 contains 20 residues. Germline trimming cut 1 base from V and 6 bases from J; bases unmatched to any gene: 18. The CDR3 nucleotides are TGTGCCAGCAGTGACTGGGTTCGACGGGGGCAGACAGGGCGTAATTCACCCCTCCACTTT. Residues: CASSDWVRRGQTGRNSPLHF.

This chain links TRBV6-6 with TRBJ2-1; TRBD2 matches at 13 bases. With 6 bases clipped from V and 7 bases from J, the junction kept 6 bases outside the gene matches. The CDR3 runs 15 residues. Germline V CDR1 and CDR2: MNHNY, SVGAGI (reference sequence). The DNA of the CDR3 is TGTGCCAGCAGCAAACTAGCGGGGGGGCCTAATGAGCAGTTCTTC. As protein: CASSKLAGGPNEQFF.

A few counts support this clone. The rearrangement links TRBV19 to TRBJ1-5, with D unresolved. The CDR3 has 13 residues. V was pared by 6 bases and J by 3 bases, with 9 bases between. Per the germline V gene, CDR1 is LNHDA and CDR2 is SQIVND (reference sequence). CDR3 nucleotides: TGTGCCAGTAGGGAGACGGTCAATCAGCCCCAGCATTTT. This sequence encodes CASRETVNQPQHF.

The V and J genes are TRBV15 and TRBJ2-6; tentatively, D is TRBD1 or TRBD2 (5 bases each). Trimming left V 9 bases short and J 4 bases short, with 13 bases between. The length of the CDR3 is 14 residues. Looked up from germline, CDR1 is LNHNV and CDR2 is YYDKDF (reference sequence). CDR3 amino acids: CATAPGPGANVLTF. CDR3 coding DNA: TGTGCCACAGCCCCGGGACCCGGGGCCAACGTCCTGACTTTC.

The chain recombines TRBV5-1 with TRBJ1-1, with a tentative D call TRBD1 (5 bases). CDR1 SGHRS and CDR2 YFSETQ come from the germline V gene. The CDR3 covers 15 residues. Deletions cut 4 bases from V and 4 bases from J, with 17 bases between. In DNA form, the CDR3 reads TGCGCCAGCAGCGGGGACCTCGGCGGACTCACTGAAGCTTTCTTT. This gives the protein CASSGDLGGLTEAFF.

The chain has TRBV5-8 and TRBJ2-5; D unclear. The germline V and J ends were trimmed by 0 bases and 1 base, with 7 bases remaining between them. The CDR3 spans 14 residues. CDR1 and CDR2 (germline): SGHTS, YDEGEE. The CDR3 loop is CASSLGGFQETQYF. The CDR3 DNA reads TGTGCCAGCAGCTTGGGGGGTTTCCAAGAGACCCAGTACTTC.

The chain couples TRBV2 to TRBJ1-3; D uncertain. Per the germline V gene, CDR1 is SNHLY and CDR2 is FYNNEI. There are 17 residues in the CDR3. V gave up 4 bases and J gave up 4 bases, with 20 bases separating them. The CDR3 loop reads CASSVGPGGSLGNTIYF. DNA of the CDR3: TGTGCCAGCAGTGTAGGCCCAGGAGGCTCGCTCGGAAACACCATATATTTT.

V gene TRBV19 combines with J gene TRBJ2-1; TRBD2 is a possible D gene (6 bases). The CDR3 is made up of 16 amino acids. Trimming removed 5 bases at V and 3 bases at J, with 17 bases between. Germline V gene lookup returns CDR1 LNHDA and CDR2 SQIVND (reference sequence). DNA for the CDR3: TGTGCCAGTAGTTTAGTCCCTAGCGCATTCTACAATGAGCAGTTCTTC. Translating it yields CASSLVPSAFYNEQFF.

The rearrangement links TRBV6-5 to TRBJ1-5; 8 nucleotides match TRBD1. The CDR3 is 14 residues long. The germline V gene has CDR1 MNHEY and CDR2 SVGAGI. Unmatched junction bases numbered 5, after V lost 4 bases and J lost 6 bases. The chain's CDR3 is CASSSAGGIQPQHF. DNA for the CDR3: TGTGCCAGCAGTTCCGCAGGGGGCATTCAGCCCCAGCATTTT.

This chain connects TRBV11-2 to TRBJ2-7, with 12 bases fitting TRBD1. Trimming took 4 bases from V and 3 from J; bases not matched to a gene: 10. CDR3 length equals 17 residues. In germline, CDR1 is SGHAT, CDR2 FQNNGV. CDR3 nucleotide sequence: TGTGCCAGCAGCTCGCTCGGCCGGGACAGGGGGCTCTACGAGCAGTACTTC. It is translated as CASSSLGRDRGLYEQYF.

V usage is TRBV9 and J usage is TRBJ1-6; D might be TRBD1 (5 bases). Germline V CDR1 and CDR2: SGDLS, YYNGEE. The V end was cut by 4 bases, the J end by 0 bases, with 11 bases between. The CDR3 extends over 16 amino acids. The CDR3 reads CASSLKGSSYNSPLHF. CDR3 DNA: TGTGCCAGCAGCCTTAAGGGGAGCTCCTATAATTCACCCCTCCACTTT.

The chain has TRBV7-2 and TRBJ1-1, with D maybe TRBD1 (5 bases). Trimming took 1 base from V and 4 from J, leaving 13 bases between them. Germline CDR1 reads SGHTA; CDR2 reads FQGNSA. CDR3 length equals 15 residues. The CDR3 loop is CASSLGQGGTTEAFF. As DNA, the CDR3 is TGTGCCAGCAGCTTAGGGCAGGGAGGGACCACTGAAGCTTTCTTT.

This clone came up once. This rearrangement joins TRBV19 to TRBJ2-1; possible D gene TRBD1, 5 bases. The germline V gene encodes CDR1 LNHDA and CDR2 SQIVND (reference sequence). Trimming removed 7 bases at V and 4 bases at J, with 14 bases between. CDR3 length: 14 residues. The CDR3 spells CASTQGWGYNEQFF. The CDR3 coding sequence is TGTGCCAGTACCCAGGGATGGGGTTACAATGAGCAGTTCTTC.

CDR3 nucleotide sequence: TGTGCCAGCAGCTTGTATCTAGCGGGGGAAGAGACCCAGTACTTC. It translates to CASSLYLAGEETQYF. J is TRBJ2-5 and V is TRBV5-8, with 10 bases fitting TRBD2. J lost 3 bases, V lost 1 base, and 3 bases had no gene match. The CDR3 is 15 amino acids. Germline V gives CDR1 SGHTS, CDR2 YDEGEE.

This clone appeared a few times. The chain uses TRBV27 and TRBJ2-5; the match to TRBD1 covers 7 bases. CDR3 size: 14 residues. The germline V gene encodes CDR1 MNHEY and CDR2 SMNVEV (reference sequence). Germline trimming cut 6 bases from V and 2 bases from J; bases unmatched to any gene: 6. The CDR3 DNA is TGTGCCAGCAGGGTACCGGGACAGCAAGAGACCCAGTACTTC. Amino acid sequence: CASRVPGQQETQYF.

The chain couples TRBV6-6 to TRBJ2-7, with D possibly called TRBD1 or TRBD2 (5 bases each). CDR3 length: 15 residues. The V gene lost 6 bases and the J gene lost 2 bases, with 17 bases spanning the gap. CDR1 and CDR2 (germline): MNHNY, SVGAGI (reference sequence). The CDR3 protein is CASSRAVGEAYEQYF. DNA for the CDR3: TGTGCCAGCAGCCGGGCGGTGGGGGAAGCCTACGAGCAGTACTTC.

V gene TRBV7-6 combines with J gene TRBJ2-7; maybe TRBD1 (5 bases). Trimming pared 2 bases from V and 3 bases from J, leaving 8 bases between. The CDR3 is made up of 13 amino acids. Germline CDR1 reads SGHVS; CDR2 reads FNYEAQ. This CDR3 reads CASSLTDNYEQYF. The DNA for the CDR3 is TGTGCCAGCAGCTTAACGGACAACTACGAGCAGTACTTC.

The CDR3 loop reads CASSQDPQYGELFF. The CDR3 region has the DNA TGCGCCAGCAGCCAAGATCCCCAGTACGGGGAGCTGTTTTTT. The chain employs TRBV4-3 and TRBJ2-2; D call uncertain. Trimming removed 0 bases from V and 7 bases from J, with 9 bases in between. This CDR3 has 14 residues. Germline V gene sequence: CDR1 LGHNA, CDR2 YSLEER.